The clone carrying this TCR beta chain was picked up many times. Antigen: not known. The germline gives CDR1 SGHAT, CDR2 FQDESV (reference sequence). This CDR3 contains 16 residues. V lost 2 bases and J lost 6, with 19 bases in between. TCRdb passed the reads through MiXCR, listing each CDR3 protein once. The sample records approximately 500,000 distinct CDR3 sequences, approximately 15% being singletons. This specimen comes from a study of T cell repertoires in cytomegalovirus infection. Study context: Shared public TCR beta signatures pointed to both CMV infection and a matching HLA type.

Overall study results and limits: Carriers of CMV and the relevant HLA type were discriminated by public TCR beta frequency. The ex vivo response was dominated by HLA-C-restricted CMV-specific TCR beta clonotypes.

The sequencing input was CD8+ T cells from PBMCs. This TCR came from a human donor in good health (CMV status not recorded). Some clones in this sample may be carry-over from other donors' samples. The V and J genes are TRBV11-1 and TRBJ1-2, with a possible D match to TRBD1 (5 bases). The CDR3 DNA reads TGTGCCAGCAGCTTAACTCAGGGTACCGGAAGGGATGGCTACACCTTC. It specifies CASSLTQGTGRDGYTF. Based on the CDR3 plus reference TRBV11-1 and TRBJ1-2, the full variable domain is EAEVAQSPRYKITEKSQAVAFWCDPISGHATLYWYRQILGQGPELLVQFQDESVVDDSQLPKDRFSAERLKGVDSTLKIQPAELGDSAMYLCASSLTQGTGRDGYTFGSGTRLTVV.